The entry that follows covers one T cell receptor beta chain sequence. This specimen belongs to a study of OX40 agonist ivuxolimab in advanced cancers. Study summary: A history of anti-PD-1, anti-PD-L1 or anti-CTLA-4 therapy was acceptable, and roughly 40% had some.

Blood specimens came from baseline, cycle 4 day 1, and cycle 7 day 1. Germline V gene sequence: CDR1 SNHLY, CDR2 FYNNEI. The CDR3 sequence is 12 residues long. This table comes from immunoSEQ multiplex PCR, and its TCRdb copy is limited to in-frame clones, with some not included. The sample carries about 13,000 clones, over 75% recorded once. This specimen consisted of CD4+ or CD8+ T cells sorted from blood, obtained in a trial of the OX40 agonist ivuxolimab. The chain combines TRBV2 with TRBJ2-5; no clear D gene. Judging by the DNA end, TRBJ2-7 fits better; the J call may be wrong. This receptor was taken from an adult with an advanced solid tumor such as melanoma, head and neck, liver or kidney cancer. The DNA for the CDR3 is TGTGCCAGCGACACCCCGAGTCGCGAGCAGTACTTC. It is translated as CASDTPSREQYF.